This TCR beta chain was profiled in a study of immune heterogeneity within non-small cell lung tumors. Study-level points and caveats: A moderate but significant correlation was observed between local T-cell clonality and local tumor mutational burden (R approximately 0.31).

The CDR3 is 16 residues long. Germline-derived CDR1 and CDR2 are SGHNT and YYREEE (reference sequence). V gave up 0 bases and J gave up 4 bases; unmatched junction bases: 10. CDR3 of TCR beta was amplified by multiplex PCR that used 32 V and 13 J primers. TCRdb reprocessed the multiplex PCR reads via MiXCR and lists one record per CDR3 protein. This sample has 4,000 to 4,500 distinct CDR3 sequences, with 27% found just once. This clonotype was seen only a few times. The antigen is unknown. TCRs were amplified from about 640 ng gDNA of bulk tumor per sample. Several far-apart biopsies were taken per primary tumor during surgery. Samples came from untreated patients having curative surgery for newly diagnosed non-small cell lung cancer.

Sequencing was carried out using lung tumor tissue. The rearrangement links TRBV5-4 to TRBJ2-7, with TRBD1 identical over 7 bases. This clonotype originated in a man in his 60s with non-small cell lung cancer. The CDR3 DNA reads TGTGCCAGCAGCTTGGGAGCCCCGGGACAGAATTACGAGCAGTACTTC. Translating it yields CASSLGAPGQNYEQYF.